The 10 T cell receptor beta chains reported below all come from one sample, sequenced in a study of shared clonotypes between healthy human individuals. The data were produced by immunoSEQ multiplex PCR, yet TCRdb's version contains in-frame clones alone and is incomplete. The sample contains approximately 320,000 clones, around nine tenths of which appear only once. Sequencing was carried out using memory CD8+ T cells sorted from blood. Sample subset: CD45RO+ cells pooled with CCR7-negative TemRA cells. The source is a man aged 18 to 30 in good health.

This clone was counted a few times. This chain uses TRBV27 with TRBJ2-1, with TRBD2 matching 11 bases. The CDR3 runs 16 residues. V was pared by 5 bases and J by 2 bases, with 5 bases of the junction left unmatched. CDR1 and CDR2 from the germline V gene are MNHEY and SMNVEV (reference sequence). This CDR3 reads CASSLGTSGPYNEQFF. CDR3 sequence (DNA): TGTGCCAGCAGTCTCGGGACTAGCGGCCCCTACAATGAGCAGTTCTTC.

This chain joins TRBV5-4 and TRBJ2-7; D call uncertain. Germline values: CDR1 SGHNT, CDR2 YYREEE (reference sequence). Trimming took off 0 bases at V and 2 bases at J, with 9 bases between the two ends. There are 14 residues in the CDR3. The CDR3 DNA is TGTGCCAGCAGCTTGGCCTCGGCCCCCTACGAGCAGTACTTC. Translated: CASSLASAPYEQYF.

CDR3 sequence reads: CASSSSGGLGYEQYF. DNA for the CDR3: TGTGCCAGCAGTTCGTCGGGGGGGCTTGGCTACGAGCAGTACTTC. The chain links TRBV6-5 to TRBJ2-7; 8 nucleotides line up with TRBD2. The J segment lost 3 bases and the V segment lost 4 bases, leaving 8 bases of the junction unmatched. Germline CDR1 MNHEY, CDR2 SVGAGI. The CDR3 consists of 15 residues.

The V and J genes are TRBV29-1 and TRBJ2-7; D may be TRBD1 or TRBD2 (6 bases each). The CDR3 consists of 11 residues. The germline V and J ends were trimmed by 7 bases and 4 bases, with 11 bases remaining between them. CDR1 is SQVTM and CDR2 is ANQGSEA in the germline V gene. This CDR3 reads CSGRGDYEQYF. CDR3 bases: TGCAGCGGGAGGGGGGATTACGAGCAGTACTTC.

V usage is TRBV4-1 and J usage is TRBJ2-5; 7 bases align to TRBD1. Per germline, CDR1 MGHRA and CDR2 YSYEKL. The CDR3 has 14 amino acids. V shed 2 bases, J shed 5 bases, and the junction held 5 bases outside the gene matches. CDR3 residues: CASSQRDSWETQYF. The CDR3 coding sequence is TGCGCCAGCAGCCAAAGGGACAGTTGGGAGACCCAGTACTTC.

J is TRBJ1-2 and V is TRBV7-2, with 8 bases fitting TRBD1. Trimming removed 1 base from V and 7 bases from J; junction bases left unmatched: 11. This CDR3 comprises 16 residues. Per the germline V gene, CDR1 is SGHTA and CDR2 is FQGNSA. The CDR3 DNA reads TGTGCCAGCAGCTTAGGAGGACAGGGTACTTCGGGTGGCTACACCTTC. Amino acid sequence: CASSLGGQGTSGGYTF.

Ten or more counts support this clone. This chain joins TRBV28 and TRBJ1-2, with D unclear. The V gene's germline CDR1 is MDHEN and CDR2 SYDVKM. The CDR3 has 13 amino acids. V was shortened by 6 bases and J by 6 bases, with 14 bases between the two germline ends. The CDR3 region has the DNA TGTGCCAGCAGCCGGGGAGGACCAAATGGCTACACCTTC. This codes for CASSRGGPNGYTF.

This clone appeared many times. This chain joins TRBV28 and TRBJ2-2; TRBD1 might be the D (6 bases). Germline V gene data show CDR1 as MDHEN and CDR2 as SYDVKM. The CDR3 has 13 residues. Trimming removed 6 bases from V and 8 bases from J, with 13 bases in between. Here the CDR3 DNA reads TGTGCCAGCAGGGATTCAGGGGATGGGGAGCTGTTTTTT. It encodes CASRDSGDGELFF.

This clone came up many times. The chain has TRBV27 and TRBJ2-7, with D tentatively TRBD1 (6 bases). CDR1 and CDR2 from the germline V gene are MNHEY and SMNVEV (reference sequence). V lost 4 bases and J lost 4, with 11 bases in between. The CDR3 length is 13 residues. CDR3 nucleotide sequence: TGTGCCAGCAGTTCGCAGGGGAAATACGAGCAGTACTTC. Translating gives CASSSQGKYEQYF.

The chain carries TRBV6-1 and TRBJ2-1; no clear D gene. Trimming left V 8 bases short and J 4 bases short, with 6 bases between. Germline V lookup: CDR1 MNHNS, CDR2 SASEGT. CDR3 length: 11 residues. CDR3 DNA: TGTGCCAGCGGGCAATACAATGAGCAGTTCTTC. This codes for CASGQYNEQFF.